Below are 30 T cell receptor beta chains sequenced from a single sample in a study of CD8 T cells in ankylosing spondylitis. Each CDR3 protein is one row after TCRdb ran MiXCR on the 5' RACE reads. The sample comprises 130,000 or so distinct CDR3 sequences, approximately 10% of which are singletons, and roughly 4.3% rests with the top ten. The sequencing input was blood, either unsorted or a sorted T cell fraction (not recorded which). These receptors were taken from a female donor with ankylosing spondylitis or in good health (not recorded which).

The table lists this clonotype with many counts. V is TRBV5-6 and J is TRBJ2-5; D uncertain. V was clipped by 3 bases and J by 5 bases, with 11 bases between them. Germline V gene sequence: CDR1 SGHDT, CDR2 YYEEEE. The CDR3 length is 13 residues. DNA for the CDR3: TGTGCCAGCAGCTCCCCAGGTTGGGAGACCCAGTACTTC. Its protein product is CASSSPGWETQYF.

In DNA form, the CDR3 reads TGTGCCACCAGTGATCGGGGGGACTACACCAATGAGCAGTTCTTC. This codes for CATSDRGDYTNEQFF. The V and J genes are TRBV24-1 and TRBJ2-1; 7 bases match TRBD2. CDR1 and CDR2 (germline): KGHDR, SFDVKD. V lost 3 bases and J lost 6; bases outside the gene matches: 7. This CDR3 contains 15 residues.

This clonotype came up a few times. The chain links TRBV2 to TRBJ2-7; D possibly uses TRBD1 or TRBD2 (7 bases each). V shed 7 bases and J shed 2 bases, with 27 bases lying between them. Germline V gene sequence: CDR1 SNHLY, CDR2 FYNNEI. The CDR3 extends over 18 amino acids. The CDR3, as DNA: TGTGCCAGCACCAGGGGGGGCCCCCGGGGCACCTACCCCTACGAGCAGTACTTC. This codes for CASTRGGPRGTYPYEQYF.

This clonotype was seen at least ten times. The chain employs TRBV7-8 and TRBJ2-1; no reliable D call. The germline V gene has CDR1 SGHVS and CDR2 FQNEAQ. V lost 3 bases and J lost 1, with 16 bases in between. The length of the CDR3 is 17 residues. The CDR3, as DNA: TGTGCCAGCAGCTTGGAAGGGTCGAGACCGTCCTACAATGAGCAGTTCTTC. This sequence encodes CASSLEGSRPSYNEQFF.

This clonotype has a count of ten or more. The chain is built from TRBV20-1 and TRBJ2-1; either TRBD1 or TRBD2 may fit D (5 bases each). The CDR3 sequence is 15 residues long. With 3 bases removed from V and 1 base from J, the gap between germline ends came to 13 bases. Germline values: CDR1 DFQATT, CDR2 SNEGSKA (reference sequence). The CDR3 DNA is TGCAGTGCTAGGTCCTCGGGGCCTTCCTACAATGAGCAGTTCTTC. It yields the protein CSARSSGPSYNEQFF.

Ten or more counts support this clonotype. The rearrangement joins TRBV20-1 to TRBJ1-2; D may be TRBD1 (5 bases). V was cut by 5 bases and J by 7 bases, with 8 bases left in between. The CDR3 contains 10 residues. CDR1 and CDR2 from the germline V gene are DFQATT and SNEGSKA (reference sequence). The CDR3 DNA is TGCAGTGCTTCGGGGCCTGGCTACACCTTC. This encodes CSASGPGYTF.

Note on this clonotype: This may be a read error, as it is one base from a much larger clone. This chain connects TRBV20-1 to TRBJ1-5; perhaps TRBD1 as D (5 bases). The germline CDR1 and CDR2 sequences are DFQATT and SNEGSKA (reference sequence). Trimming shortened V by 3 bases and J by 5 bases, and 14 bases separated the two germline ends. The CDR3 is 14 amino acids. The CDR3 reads CSARMGTGDQPQHF. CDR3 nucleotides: TGCAGTGCTAGGATGGGTACAGGTGATCAGCCCCAGCATTTT.

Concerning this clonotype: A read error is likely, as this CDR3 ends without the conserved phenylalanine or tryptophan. The CDR3 nucleotides read TGCGCCACCCGTCGTTCCGACACCACCCCAATGGATGGACTGTTTATT. Amino acids: CATRRSDTTPMDGLFI. The V call is TRBV5-1, the J call TRBJ1-4; D is unclear. CDR1 and CDR2 from the germline V gene are SGHRS and YFSETQ. This CDR3 region has 16 residues. V was pared by 9 bases and J by 13 bases, with 31 bases between.

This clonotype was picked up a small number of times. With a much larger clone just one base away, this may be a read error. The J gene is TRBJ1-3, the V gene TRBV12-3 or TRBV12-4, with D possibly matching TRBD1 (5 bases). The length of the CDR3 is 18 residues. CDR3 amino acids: CTSSFIGWGNRAGNTIYF. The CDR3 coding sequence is TGTACCAGCAGTTTCATCGGTTGGGGGAACCGCGCTGGAAACACCATATATTTT.

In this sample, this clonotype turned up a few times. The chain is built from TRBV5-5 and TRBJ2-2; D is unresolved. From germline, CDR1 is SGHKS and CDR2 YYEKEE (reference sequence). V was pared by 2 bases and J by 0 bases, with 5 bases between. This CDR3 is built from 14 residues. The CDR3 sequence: CASSFGANTGELFF. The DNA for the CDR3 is TGTGCCAGCAGCTTTGGGGCGAACACCGGGGAGCTGTTTTTT.

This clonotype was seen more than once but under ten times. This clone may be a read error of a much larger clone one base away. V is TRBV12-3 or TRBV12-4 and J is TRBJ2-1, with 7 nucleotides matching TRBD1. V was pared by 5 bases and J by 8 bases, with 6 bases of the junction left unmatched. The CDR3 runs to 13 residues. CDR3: CASSEGGPDEQFF. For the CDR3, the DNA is TGTGCCAGCAGTGAAGGGGGCCCAGATGAGCAGTTCTTC.

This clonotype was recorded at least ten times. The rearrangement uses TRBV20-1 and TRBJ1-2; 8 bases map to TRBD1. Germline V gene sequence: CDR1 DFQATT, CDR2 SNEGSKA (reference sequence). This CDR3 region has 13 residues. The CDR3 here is CGGQDVRNYGYTF. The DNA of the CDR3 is TGCGGGGGACAGGACGTCAGGAACTATGGCTACACCTTC.

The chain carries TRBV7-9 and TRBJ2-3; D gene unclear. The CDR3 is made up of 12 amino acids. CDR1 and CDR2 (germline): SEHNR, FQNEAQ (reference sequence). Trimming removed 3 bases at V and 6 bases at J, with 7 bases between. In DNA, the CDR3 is TGTGCCAGCAGCTTGGCTCCTGATACGCAGTATTTT. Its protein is CASSLAPDTQYF.

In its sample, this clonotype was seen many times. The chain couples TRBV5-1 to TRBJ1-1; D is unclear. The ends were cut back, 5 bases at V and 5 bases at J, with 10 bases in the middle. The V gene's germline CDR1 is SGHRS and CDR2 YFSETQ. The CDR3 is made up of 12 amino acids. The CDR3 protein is CASRVAETEAFF. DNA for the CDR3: TGCGCCAGCAGGGTAGCGGAGACTGAAGCTTTCTTT.

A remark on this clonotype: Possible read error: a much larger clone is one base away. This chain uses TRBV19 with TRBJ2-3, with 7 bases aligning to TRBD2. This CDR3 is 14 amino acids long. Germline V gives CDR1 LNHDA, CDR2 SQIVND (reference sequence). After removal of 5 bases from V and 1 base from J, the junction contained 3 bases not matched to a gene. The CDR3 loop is CASSERDGTDTQYF. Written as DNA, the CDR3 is TGTGCCAGTAGTGAGCGGGATGGCACAGATACGCAGTATTTT.

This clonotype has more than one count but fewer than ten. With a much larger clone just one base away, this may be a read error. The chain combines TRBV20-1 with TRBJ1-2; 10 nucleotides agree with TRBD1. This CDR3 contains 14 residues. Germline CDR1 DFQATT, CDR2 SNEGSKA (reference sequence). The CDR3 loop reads CSADRTGGIYGYPF. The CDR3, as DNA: TGCAGTGCTGATCGGACAGGGGGGATATATGGCTACCCCTTC.

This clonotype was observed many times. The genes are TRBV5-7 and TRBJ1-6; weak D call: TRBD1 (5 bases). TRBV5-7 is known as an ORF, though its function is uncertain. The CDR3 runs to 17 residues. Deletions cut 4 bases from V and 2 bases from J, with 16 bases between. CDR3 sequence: CASSMGPRYTYNSPLHF. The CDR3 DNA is TGTGCCAGCAGCATGGGGCCCCGGTACACCTATAATTCACCCCTCCACTTT.

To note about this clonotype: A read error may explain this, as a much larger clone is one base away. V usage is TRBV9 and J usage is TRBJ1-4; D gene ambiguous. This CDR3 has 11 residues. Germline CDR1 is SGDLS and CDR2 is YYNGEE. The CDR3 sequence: CASSSDEKLLF. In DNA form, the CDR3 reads TGTGCCAGCAGCTCGGATGAAAAACTGCTTTTT.

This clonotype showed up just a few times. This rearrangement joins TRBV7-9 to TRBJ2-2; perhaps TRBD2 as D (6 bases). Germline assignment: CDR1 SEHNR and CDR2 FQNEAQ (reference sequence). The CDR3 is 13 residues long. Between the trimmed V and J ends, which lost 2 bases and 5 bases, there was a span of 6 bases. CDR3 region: CASSLLATGELFF. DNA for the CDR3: TGTGCCAGCAGCTTACTAGCGACCGGGGAGCTGTTTTTT.

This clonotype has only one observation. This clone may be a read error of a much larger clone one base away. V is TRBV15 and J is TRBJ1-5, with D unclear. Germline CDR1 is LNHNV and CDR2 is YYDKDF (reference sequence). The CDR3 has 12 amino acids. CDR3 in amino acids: CTTSGSDQPQHF. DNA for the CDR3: TGTACCACCAGCGGCTCAGATCAGCCCCAGCATTTT.

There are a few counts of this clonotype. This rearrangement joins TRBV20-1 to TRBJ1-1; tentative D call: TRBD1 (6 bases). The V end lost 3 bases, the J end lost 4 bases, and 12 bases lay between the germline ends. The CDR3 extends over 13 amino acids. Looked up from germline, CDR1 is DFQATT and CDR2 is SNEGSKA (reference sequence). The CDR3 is CSARPTGSTEAFF. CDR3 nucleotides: TGCAGTGCTAGGCCTACAGGGAGCACTGAAGCTTTCTTT.

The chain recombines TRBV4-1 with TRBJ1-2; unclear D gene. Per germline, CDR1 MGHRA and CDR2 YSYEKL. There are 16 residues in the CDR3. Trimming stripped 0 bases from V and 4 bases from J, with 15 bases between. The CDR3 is CASSQDRTSGPYGYTF. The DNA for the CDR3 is TGCGCCAGCAGCCAAGATCGTACGAGTGGTCCCTATGGCTACACCTTC.

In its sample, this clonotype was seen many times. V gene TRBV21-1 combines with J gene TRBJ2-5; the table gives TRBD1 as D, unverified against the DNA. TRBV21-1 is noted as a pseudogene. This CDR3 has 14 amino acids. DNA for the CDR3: TGTGCCAGCAGGGGGGACAGGGTTAATCAGACCCAGTACTTC. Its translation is CASRGDRVNQTQYF.

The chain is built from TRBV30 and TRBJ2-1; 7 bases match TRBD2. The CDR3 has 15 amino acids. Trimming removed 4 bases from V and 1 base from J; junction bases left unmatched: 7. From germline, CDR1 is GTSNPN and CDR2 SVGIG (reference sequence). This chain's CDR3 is CAWTAGVASYNEQFF. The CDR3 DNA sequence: TGTGCCTGGACGGCGGGAGTAGCATCCTACAATGAGCAGTTCTTC.

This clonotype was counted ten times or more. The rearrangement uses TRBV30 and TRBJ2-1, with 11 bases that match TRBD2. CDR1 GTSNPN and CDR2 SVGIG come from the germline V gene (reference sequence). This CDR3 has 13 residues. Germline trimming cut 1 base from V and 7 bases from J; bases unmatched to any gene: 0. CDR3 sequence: CAWSGLAGNEQFF. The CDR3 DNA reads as TGTGCCTGGAGTGGACTAGCGGGAAATGAGCAGTTCTTC.

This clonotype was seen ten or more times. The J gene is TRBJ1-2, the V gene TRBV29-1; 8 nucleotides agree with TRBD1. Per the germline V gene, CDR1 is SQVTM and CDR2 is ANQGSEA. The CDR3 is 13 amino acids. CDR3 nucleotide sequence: TGCAGTACCTTGGGACAGGTCATCGGCGGCTACACCTTC. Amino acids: CSTLGQVIGGYTF.

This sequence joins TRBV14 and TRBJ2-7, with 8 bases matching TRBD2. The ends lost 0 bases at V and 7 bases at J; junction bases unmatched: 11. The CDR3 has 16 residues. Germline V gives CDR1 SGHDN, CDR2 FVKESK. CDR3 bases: TGTGCCAGCAGCCAAGATAAGTACGGGAGGGCCTTTGAGCAGTACTTC. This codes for CASSQDKYGRAFEQYF.

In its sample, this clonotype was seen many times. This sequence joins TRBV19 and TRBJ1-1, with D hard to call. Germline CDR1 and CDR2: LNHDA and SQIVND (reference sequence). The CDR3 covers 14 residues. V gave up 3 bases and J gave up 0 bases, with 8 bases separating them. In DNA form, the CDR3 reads TGTGCCAGTAGTATGGTCGAGGTGAACACTGAAGCTTTCTTT. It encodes CASSMVEVNTEAFF.

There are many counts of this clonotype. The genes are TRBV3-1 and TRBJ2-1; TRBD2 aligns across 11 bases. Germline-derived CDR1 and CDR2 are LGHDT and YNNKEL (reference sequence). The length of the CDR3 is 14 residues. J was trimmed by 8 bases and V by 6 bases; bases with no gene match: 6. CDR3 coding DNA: TGTGCCAGCAGACAGACTAGCGGGAAAGATGAGCAGTTCTTC. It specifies CASRQTSGKDEQFF.

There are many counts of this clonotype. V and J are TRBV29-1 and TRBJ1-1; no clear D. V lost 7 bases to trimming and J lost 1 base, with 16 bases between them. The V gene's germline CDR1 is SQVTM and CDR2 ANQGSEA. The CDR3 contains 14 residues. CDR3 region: CSARVRTGNTEAFF. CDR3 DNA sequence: TGCAGCGCCAGAGTTCGGACGGGGAACACTGAAGCTTTCTTT. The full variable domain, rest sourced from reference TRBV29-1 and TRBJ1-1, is SAVISQKPSRDICQRGTSLTIQCQVDSQVTMMFWYRQQPGQSLTLIATANQGSEATYESGFVIDKFPISRPNLTFSTLTVSNMSPEDSSIYLCSARVRTGNTEAFFGQGTRLTVV.